A selection of T cell receptor beta chains follows, all from one sample in a study of shared clonotypes between healthy human individuals. Repertoires were generated with immunoSEQ multiplex PCR, while TCRdb's copy carries only in-frame clones and drops some. The sample yields about 1.1 million clones, around 78% seen once. Sequenced: memory CD4+ T cells from PBMCs. These receptors originate from a man aged 18 to 29 in good health. Some clones in this sample may be carry-over from other donors' samples. The CDR3 runs from the conserved cysteine through the conserved F or W. D genes are given only for firm matches. Clone size is not always given. Where it is, it says once, few, many or a class for expanded clones.

clone_size: .; d_call: .; v_call: TRBV7-3; j_call: TRBJ2-7; cdr3_nt: TGTGCCAGCAGCTTATCCGCTAGCGACGAGCAGTACTTC; cdr3_aa: CASSLSASDEQYF
clone_size: .; d_call: .; v_call: TRBV19; j_call: TRBJ2-2; cdr3_nt: TGTGCCAGTAGTGGGGGACCGAACGCGAACACCGGGGAGCTGTTTTTT; cdr3_aa: CASSGGPNANTGELFF
clone_size: .; d_call: .; v_call: TRBV7-2; j_call: TRBJ2-7; cdr3_nt: TGTGCCAGCAGTTTAGGCACTGAGGCCTACGAGCAGTACTTC; cdr3_aa: CASSLGTEAYEQYF
clone_size: .; d_call: .; v_call: TRBV2; j_call: TRBJ2-5; cdr3_nt: TGTGCCAGCGGTTTTGATCGGGATACCCAGTACTTC; cdr3_aa: CASGFDRDTQYF
clone_size: once; d_call: TRBD2; v_call: TRBV11-2; j_call: TRBJ2-2; cdr3_nt: TGTGCCAGCAGCTTACTGGGACTAGCGGTCACCGGGGAGCTGTTTTTT; cdr3_aa: CASSLLGLAVTGELFF
clone_size: .; d_call: .; v_call: TRBV6-5; j_call: TRBJ1-5; cdr3_nt: TGTGCCAGCAAAGCGGAGGGGCAGCCCCAGCATTTT; cdr3_aa: CASKAEGQPQHF
clone_size: .; d_call: .; v_call: TRBV18; j_call: TRBJ2-7; cdr3_nt: TGTGCCAGCTCACGGGATTCCTACGAGCAGTACTTC; cdr3_aa: CASSRDSYEQYF
clone_size: .; d_call: .; v_call: TRBV28; j_call: TRBJ1-2; cdr3_nt: TGTGCCAGCAGTTTAGACAGCGCTAACTATGGCTACACCTTC; cdr3_aa: CASSLDSANYGYTF
clone_size: once; d_call: .; v_call: TRBV7-2; j_call: TRBJ1-1; cdr3_nt: TGTGCCAGCAGCCCCCGCGGTGAAGCTTTCTTT; cdr3_aa: CASSPRGEAFF
clone_size: .; d_call: .; v_call: TRBV7-9; j_call: TRBJ2-1; cdr3_nt: TGTGCCAGCAGCCGAGATCGAGGCACTGAGCAGTTCTTC; cdr3_aa: CASSRDRGTEQFF
clone_size: .; d_call: .; v_call: TRBV6-6; j_call: TRBJ2-7; cdr3_nt: TGTGCCAGCAGAACAGGCAGCGGCCACGAGCAGTACTTC; cdr3_aa: CASRTGSGHEQYF
clone_size: .; d_call: TRBD2; v_call: TRBV30; j_call: TRBJ2-7; cdr3_nt: TGTGCCTGGAGTTTGGGAGGGGACCACTACGAGCAGTACTTC; cdr3_aa: CAWSLGGDHYEQYF
clone_size: .; d_call: TRBD2; v_call: TRBV29-1; j_call: TRBJ2-2; cdr3_nt: TGCAGCGTTGGGGGACTAGCAGGGACCGGGGAGCTGTTTTTT; cdr3_aa: CSVGGLAGTGELFF
clone_size: .; d_call: .; v_call: TRBV28; j_call: TRBJ1-2; cdr3_nt: TGTGCCAGCAGTTTTTTGTCCGGGGATGGCTACACCTTC; cdr3_aa: CASSFLSGDGYTF
clone_size: .; d_call: .; v_call: TRBV4-1; j_call: TRBJ2-5; cdr3_nt: TGCGCCAGCAGCCAAGGAAGCGTAGCGGCCCAAGAGACCCAGTACTTC; cdr3_aa: CASSQGSVAAQETQYF
clone_size: once; d_call: .; v_call: TRBV27; j_call: TRBJ2-7; cdr3_nt: TGTGCCAGCAGTTCAGCCGAAGTGTGGGGAGAGCAGTACTTC; cdr3_aa: CASSSAEVWGEQYF
clone_size: .; d_call: .; v_call: TRBV30; j_call: TRBJ1-4; cdr3_nt: TGTGCCTGGAGCCCCTCGTGGGCTGGTGGGGAAAAACTGTTTTTT; cdr3_aa: CAWSPSWAGGEKLFF
clone_size: .; d_call: .; v_call: TRBV7-9; j_call: TRBJ2-1; cdr3_nt: TGTGCCAGCAGCTTAATCTTAATTGGGGTTGAGTCGTTCTTC; cdr3_aa: CASSLILIGVESFF
clone_size: .; d_call: .; v_call: TRBV4-3; j_call: TRBJ2-5; cdr3_nt: TGCGCCAGCAGCCAAGAATACGATCAAGAGACCCAGTACTTC; cdr3_aa: CASSQEYDQETQYF
clone_size: .; d_call: .; v_call: TRBV7-2; j_call: TRBJ2-6; cdr3_nt: TGTGCCAGCAGCAGGGAGTCTGGGGCCAACGTCCTGACTTTC; cdr3_aa: CASSRESGANVLTF
clone_size: .; d_call: TRBD1; v_call: TRBV5-6; j_call: TRBJ2-3; cdr3_nt: TGTGCCAGCAGCCTGACAGGGATGGGGTCAGATACGCAGTATTTT; cdr3_aa: CASSLTGMGSDTQYF
clone_size: once; d_call: .; v_call: TRBV7-9; j_call: TRBJ1-1; cdr3_nt: TGTGCCAGCAGCTTAGGACAGCCTATGAACACTGAAGCTTTCTTT; cdr3_aa: CASSLGQPMNTEAFF
clone_size: .; d_call: TRBD2; v_call: TRBV27; j_call: TRBJ2-5; cdr3_nt: TGTGCCAGCAGTCCGCTCTCGACTAGCACGAAAGAGACCCAGTACTTC; cdr3_aa: CASSPLSTSTKETQYF
clone_size: .; d_call: TRBD2; v_call: TRBV7-3; j_call: TRBJ2-1; cdr3_nt: TGTGCCAGCAGCCGGACTAGCGGGGGCTACAATGAGCAGTTCTTC; cdr3_aa: CASSRTSGGYNEQFF
clone_size: .; d_call: .; v_call: TRBV7-6; j_call: TRBJ2-7; cdr3_nt: TGTGCCAGCAGCTTATGGGACGAGCAGTACTTC; cdr3_aa: CASSLWDEQYF